This T cell receptor (beta chain) was recovered during a study of graft-versus-host responses after intestinal transplantation. The CDR3 loop spans 13 amino acids. The V gene's germline CDR1 is GTSNPN and CDR2 SVGIG (reference sequence). Trimming left V 5 bases short and J 1 base short, with 6 bases between. General observations from the study: Patients with graft-donor T cell macrochimerism had high graft-versus-host to host-versus-graft clonal ratios in allografts. Declining HvG levels early post-transplant were linked to peak circulating GvH clone levels.

Note on this clone: What it binds is unknown.

Clones were sequenced by immunoSEQ multiplex PCR, and TCRdb holds only the in-frame ones, with some missing. The repertoire holds some 2,600 clones, with 93% as singletons. The receptor's source is a human patient who received an intestinal transplant, so some T cells may come from the graft donor. The source material was PBMCs, sampled about 20 days after intestinal transplant. V is TRBV30 and J is TRBJ2-6; tentative D call: TRBD1 (5 bases). In DNA form, the CDR3 reads TGTGCCTGGGCAGGGTCTGGGGCCAACGTCCTGACTTTC. Translating gives CAWAGSGANVLTF.